This TCR beta chain was captured in a study of TIL therapy for anti-PD-1-resistant metastatic lung cancer. Study context: Most patients had lung adenocarcinoma.

Time point meaning: pre-treatment sample, taken before nivolumab and TIL therapy. The tumor samples were excised metastases, mostly pleural nodules or supraclavicular lymph nodes. Sequencing used immunoSEQ v3. Here immunoSEQ multiplex PCR was the method, and the copy in TCRdb shows in-frame clones only, minus some. The sample holds tens of thousands of clones, 60% to 70% seen once. CDR1 LGHNA and CDR2 YNFKEQ come from the germline V gene. V was cut by 4 bases and J by 7 bases, with 9 bases left in between. The CDR3 contains 12 residues. This receptor was identified in a woman aged 30 to 85 with non-small cell lung cancer. The sample here was tumor tissue, taken at baseline. The chain combines TRBV4-2 with TRBJ2-3; D gene unclear. CDR3 bases: TGTGCCAGCAGCCCAGCACCGTATACGCAGTATTTT. This gives the protein CASSPAPYTQYF.